This T cell receptor (beta chain) was obtained from a study of cytomegalovirus exposure and HLA in healthy donors. General study findings and limits: Exclusion as indistinguishable affected some V segments, including TRBV6-2 and TRBV6-3.

The PCR was carried out with 60 Vbeta primers and 13 Jbeta primers. TCRdb's table, derived via immunoSEQ multiplex PCR, lists solely in-frame clones and lacks some. The sample has around 110,000 clones; about three quarters are singletons. Remarks on this clone: Its specificity is unknown.

In germline, CDR1 is SGHDT, CDR2 YYEEEE. The CDR3 is 16 amino acids. V was shortened by 6 bases and J by 5 bases, with 23 bases between the two germline ends. V usage is TRBV5-6 and J usage is TRBJ1-1, with a possible D match to TRBD1 (6 bases). The TCR was taken from a boy aged 10-17 years in good health and CMV-seronegative. The sequencing input was PBMCs. The CDR3, as DNA: TGTGCCAGCATCCTAATCGGGGACACCGGGGAGACTGAAGCTTTCTTT. This translates into CASILIGDTGETEAFF.